The 8 T cell receptor beta chains below come from one sample, sequenced in a study of vaccination and CD4 T cells after COVID-19. As to treatment: roughly 11-day PBMC culture with coronavirus spike peptide pools or control peptides (ViraFEST assay). These TCRs' antigens remain unknown. Researchers used the Oncomine TCR Beta short-read assay to sequence DNA from cultured CD4+ T cells. Using its own MiXCR run on the PCR reads, TCRdb lists one record per CDR3 protein. There are approximately 13,000 distinct CDR3 sequences in the sample; more than 70% occur only once, and over 25% lies in the top ten. The sequencing input was CD4+ T cells from blood, cultured in vitro. These TCRs come from a human donor who had recovered from COVID-19.

The chain is built from TRBV6-5 and TRBJ1-5; the D gene is possibly TRBD1 (5 bases). The CDR3 extends over 13 amino acids. V was shortened by 0 bases and J by 7 bases, with 7 bases between the two germline ends. Germline loops: CDR1 MNHEY, CDR2 SVGAGI. CDR3: CASSYSDTQPQHF. The DNA of the CDR3 is TGTGCCAGCAGTTACTCGGACACCCAGCCCCAGCATTTT.

CDR3 sequence reads: CASSPVGQAVDYGYTF. Here the CDR3 DNA reads TGTGCCAGCAGCCCGGTGGGGCAGGCGGTGGACTATGGCTACACCTTC. The V call is TRBV5-4, the J call TRBJ1-2; the D gene is possibly TRBD1 (5 bases). V was pared by 4 bases and J by 3 bases, with 19 bases between. CDR1 is SGHNT, CDR2 YYREEE, per germline (reference sequence). There are 16 residues in the CDR3. Combining the CDR3 with reference TRBV5-4 and TRBJ1-2 gives the whole variable domain ETGVTQSPTHLIKTRGQQVTLRCSSQSGHNTVSWYQQALGQGPQFIFQYYREEENGRGNFPPRFSGLQFPNYSSELNVNALELDDSALYLCASSPVGQAVDYGYTFGSGTRLTVV.

J is TRBJ2-3 and V is TRBV7-2; TRBD2 matches at 9 bases. In germline, CDR1 is SGHTA, CDR2 FQGNSA. This CDR3 spans 16 amino acids. Trimming took 3 bases from V and 0 from J; bases not matched to a gene: 4. The CDR3 region has the DNA TGTGCCAGCAGCTTGGGGACTAGCAGAAGCACAGATACGCAGTATTTT. Protein: CASSLGTSRSTDTQYF.

The chain joins TRBV28 to TRBJ1-3; the match to TRBD1 covers 10 bases. The germline CDR1 and CDR2 sequences are MDHEN and SYDVKM. The trim removed 4 bases at V and 11 bases at J, leaving 5 bases unmatched. The CDR3 spans 13 residues. CDR3: CASSWGQGWAIYF. The CDR3 DNA reads TGTGCCAGCAGTTGGGGACAGGGGTGGGCCATATATTTT.

V usage is TRBV6-5 and J usage is TRBJ1-5; D possibly corresponds to TRBD1 (5 bases). CDR3 size: 17 residues. V was shortened by 4 bases and J by 0 bases, with 16 bases between the two germline ends. Per germline, CDR1 MNHEY and CDR2 SVGAGI. CDR3 protein: CASSSGGRDNSNQPQHF. The CDR3 DNA reads as TGTGCCAGCAGTTCCGGGGGAAGGGATAATAGCAATCAGCCCCAGCATTTT.

This sequence joins TRBV20-1 and TRBJ2-2; D might be TRBD1 (5 bases). The CDR3 runs 16 residues. Trimming cost V 0 bases and J 0 bases, with 11 bases left between them. Germline lookup yields CDR1 DFQATT and CDR2 SNEGSKA (reference sequence). The CDR3 nucleotides are TGCAGTGCTAGAGATCTGGGCAGGGCGAACACCGGGGAGCTGTTTTTT. It is translated as CSARDLGRANTGELFF.

J is TRBJ2-7 and V is TRBV5-1; a weak D match, TRBD1 (5 bases). CDR1 and CDR2 from the germline V gene are SGHRS and YFSETQ. The CDR3 is 13 amino acids. V was cut by 2 bases and J by 3 bases, with 9 bases left in between. The CDR3: CASSFSRDYEQYF. DNA for the CDR3: TGCGCCAGCAGCTTTTCCAGGGACTACGAGCAGTACTTC.

V gene TRBV7-2 combines with J gene TRBJ2-5; D remains ambiguous. The CDR3 has 14 residues. CDR1 is SGHTA, CDR2 FQGNSA, per germline. V lost 3 bases to trimming and J lost 9 bases, with 17 bases between them. The CDR3 spells CASSLRTQSEAQYF. DNA of the CDR3: TGTGCCAGCAGCTTGAGGACCCAAAGTGAGGCCCAGTACTTC. Full variable domain (remainder filled in from reference TRBV7-2 and TRBJ2-5): GAGVSQSPSNKVTEKGKDVELRCDPISGHTALYWYRQSLGQGLEFLIYFQGNSAPDKSGLPSDRFSAERTGGSVSTLTIQRTQQEDSAVYLCASSLRTQSEAQYFGPGTRLLVL.